The 18 T cell receptor beta chains below were found in one sample sequenced in a study of blood T cell repertoires in COVID-19. The assay was immunoSEQ multiplex PCR, and TCRdb's table has in-frame clones only and misses some. The profile shows under 250,000 clones, roughly 88% of them singletons. Sequencing was performed on PBMCs or T cells enriched from blood (not recorded which). Every receptor here comes from a middle-aged woman who had been exposed to COVID-19.

The V call is TRBV6-4, the J call TRBJ1-2; weak D call: TRBD1 (5 bases). V was clipped by 6 bases and J by 6 bases, with 14 bases between them. This CDR3 has 13 amino acids. Per germline, CDR1 MRHNA and CDR2 SNTAGT. The CDR3 loop reads CASRTNRGDGYTF. The CDR3 nucleotides are TGTGCCAGCAGGACGAATAGGGGCGATGGCTACACCTTC.

The rearrangement joins TRBV9 to TRBJ1-2; D is perhaps TRBD1 (6 bases). CDR3 length: 14 amino acids. In germline, CDR1 is SGDLS, CDR2 YYNGEE. Trimming cost V 3 bases and J 3 bases, with 12 bases left between them. CDR3 DNA sequence: TGTGCCAGCAGCGGAACAGGGAACTACTATGGCTACACCTTC. This codes for CASSGTGNYYGYTF.

V is TRBV5-1 and J is TRBJ2-5, with D perhaps matching TRBD2 (7 bases). Per the germline V gene, CDR1 is SGHRS and CDR2 is YFSETQ. Trimming took 6 bases from V and 4 from J, leaving 13 bases between them. There are 13 residues in the CDR3. The CDR3 region is CASNPGGGETQYF. The CDR3 DNA reads as TGCGCCAGCAACCCGGGGGGCGGAGAGACCCAGTACTTC.

The chain carries TRBV5-4 and TRBJ2-3; 13 nucleotides match TRBD2. Trimming took 3 bases from V and 1 from J; bases not matched to a gene: 5. The CDR3 contains 17 residues. Looked up from germline, CDR1 is SGHNT and CDR2 is YYREEE (reference sequence). The CDR3 loop reads CASSSPGLAGRTDTQYF. The DNA of the CDR3 is TGTGCCAGCAGCTCTCCGGGACTAGCGGGGCGCACAGATACGCAGTATTTT.

The rearrangement uses TRBV30 and TRBJ1-4; 10 nucleotides match TRBD1. This CDR3 is built from 15 residues. CDR1 is GTSNPN, CDR2 SVGIG, per germline (reference sequence). V was clipped by 4 bases and J by 6 bases; unmatched bases: 8. The CDR3, as DNA: TGTGCCTGGACCGGGGACAGGGGATATGATGAAAAACTGTTTTTT. Its translation: CAWTGDRGYDEKLFF.

V and J are TRBV7-8 and TRBJ1-1; no reliable D call. The V gene's germline CDR1 is SGHVS and CDR2 FQNEAQ. This CDR3 contains 14 residues. Trimming took off 1 base at V and 1 base at J, with 7 bases between the two ends. The CDR3 spells CASSLGPGNTEAFF. In DNA, the CDR3 is TGTGCCAGCAGCTTAGGCCCGGGGAACACTGAAGCTTTCTTT.

This rearrangement joins TRBV9 to TRBJ2-1, with 11 bases identical to TRBD2. Looked up from germline, CDR1 is SGDLS and CDR2 is YYNGEE. The CDR3 length is 16 residues. After removal of 3 bases from V and 7 bases from J, the junction contained 9 bases not matched to a gene. The CDR3, as DNA: TGTGCCAGCAGCGAGATCCCTAGCGGGAGGCTGAATGAGCAGTTCTTC. This gives the protein CASSEIPSGRLNEQFF. Complete variable domain (other parts from reference TRBV9 and TRBJ2-1): DSGVTQTPKHLITATGQRVTLRCSPRSGDLSVYWYQQSLDQGLQFLIQYYNGEERAKGNILERFSAQQFPDLHSELNLSSLELGDSALYFCASSEIPSGRLNEQFFGPGTRLTVL.

The J gene is TRBJ1-2, the V gene TRBV4-1, with TRBD1 matching over 12 bases. The V gene end was trimmed by 4 bases and the J gene end by 7 bases; junction bases not matched to a gene: 13. This CDR3 spans 17 amino acids. Germline V gene data show CDR1 as MGHRA and CDR2 as YSYEKL. In DNA form, the CDR3 reads TGCGCCAGCAGCCGACCGGGACAGGGGGCTGGCGGTTTTGGCTACACCTTC. Encoded protein: CASSRPGQGAGGFGYTF.

V is TRBV24-1 and J is TRBJ2-2, with unresolved D. V was shortened by 9 bases and J by 0 bases, with 10 bases between the two germline ends. CDR3 size: 14 residues. Germline V CDR1 and CDR2: KGHDR, SFDVKD. The CDR3 loop reads CATSDTSNTGELFF. CDR3 DNA: TGTGCCACCTCCGACACTTCGAACACCGGGGAGCTGTTTTTT.

This clone has only a few counts. This sequence joins TRBV6-5 and TRBJ2-7, with TRBD1 matching over 9 bases. With V trimmed by 4 bases and J by 3 bases, 4 bases remained unmatched. The CDR3 sequence is 14 residues long. CDR1 is MNHEY, CDR2 SVGAGI, per germline. For the CDR3, the DNA is TGTGCCAGCAGTTTGGGACAGGGAGTCTACGAGCAGTACTTC. Translation gives CASSLGQGVYEQYF.

On this clone itself: A read error may account for a junction end that differs from germline. This rearrangement joins TRBV30 to TRBJ1-2, with 9 positions matching TRBD1. Germline V gene data show CDR1 as GTSNPN and CDR2 as SVGIG (reference sequence). The CDR3 sequence is 13 residues long. CDR3 protein: CAWSVHRGRSTVF. CDR3 sequence (DNA): TGTGCCTGGAGTGTTCACAGGGGGCGTTCAACTGTATTC.

The chain uses TRBV7-9 and TRBJ2-6, with 7 bases identical to TRBD2. Trimming cost V 0 bases and J 0 bases; bases outside gene matches: 5. Germline CDR1 SEHNR, CDR2 FQNEAQ (reference sequence). This CDR3 region has 18 residues. CDR3 residues: CASSLAGGPYSGANVLTF. For the CDR3, the DNA is TGTGCCAGCAGCTTAGCGGGAGGGCCTTACTCTGGGGCCAACGTCCTGACTTTC.

The chain uses TRBV14 and TRBJ2-2, with D uncertain. Germline V CDR1 and CDR2: SGHDN, FVKESK. This CDR3 is 16 amino acids long. V lost 1 base to trimming and J lost 1 base, with 10 bases between them. The CDR3 bases are TGTGCCAGCAGCCAAGGATTTGGCTTGAACACCGGGGAGCTGTTTTTT. Translation: CASSQGFGLNTGELFF.

This rearrangement joins TRBV19 to TRBJ1-1; a possible D gene is TRBD1 (6 bases). Between the trimmed V and J ends, which lost 6 bases and 5 bases, there was a span of 25 bases. The CDR3 loop spans 17 amino acids. CDR1 and CDR2 from the germline V gene are LNHDA and SQIVND (reference sequence). The CDR3 reads CASSSSWLDRRETEAFF. The CDR3 region has the DNA TGTGCCAGTAGCTCCTCCTGGCTCGACAGGAGAGAGACTGAAGCTTTCTTT.

The chain's CDR3 is CATGTTEGGGFNEQFF. CDR3 bases: TGTGCCACCGGGACTACCGAGGGGGGGGGATTCAATGAGCAGTTCTTC. V and J are TRBV24-1 and TRBJ2-1, with D maybe TRBD2 (7 bases). The germline CDR1 and CDR2 sequences are KGHDR and SFDVKD. The V end lost 9 bases, the J end lost 6 bases, and 23 bases lay between the germline ends. The CDR3 covers 16 residues.

This clone was observed a single time. The V and J genes are TRBV3-1 (or the pseudogene TRBV3-2) and TRBJ2-7, with D possibly matching TRBD1 (5 bases). The CDR3 runs 12 residues. The ends were cut back, 1 base at V and 7 bases at J, with 8 bases in the middle. The germline V gene encodes CDR1 LGHDT and CDR2 YNNKEL (reference sequence). The CDR3 reads CASSQGDREQYV. CDR3 nucleotide sequence: TGTGCCAGCAGCCAAGGTGACAGAGAGCAGTACGTC.

In nucleotides, the CDR3 is TGTGCCAGCAGTCCGAGTGGGGGCAGCAATCAGCCCCAGCATTTT. This sequence encodes CASSPSGGSNQPQHF. This chain links TRBV6-5 with TRBJ1-5; D perhaps matches TRBD1 (6 bases). Trimming took 5 bases from V and 1 from J, leaving 12 bases between them. In germline, CDR1 is MNHEY, CDR2 SVGAGI. The CDR3 is 15 residues long.

CDR3 bases: TGCAGCGTTGAGGGCCGTACTTTCCGATACAATGAGCAGTTCTTC. Residues: CSVEGRTFRYNEQFF. The gene calls are TRBV29-1 and TRBJ2-1; D uncertain. CDR3 size: 15 residues. CDR1 is SQVTM and CDR2 is ANQGSEA in the germline V gene. Trimming removed 3 bases from V and 4 bases from J, with 16 bases in between.